The clone carrying this T cell receptor beta chain was observed a single time. The data stem from a study of blood T cell repertoires in COVID-19. On the study more broadly: T cells, B-cell-depleted T cells, or PBMCs provided the cDNA or gDNA that served as material.

Germline values: CDR1 MGHRA, CDR2 YSYEKL. This CDR3 contains 21 residues. V shed 0 bases and J 0 bases; nucleotides not matched to a gene: 15. Individuals drawn from under 30 US areas were roughly 18 to 100 years old. Symptom resolution, clearance, or two negative PCRs marked the recovered donors of Cohort 3. Original processing methods: Reference gene primer amplification gave nucleated cell count estimates. Profiling relied on immunoSEQ multiplex PCR, and the TCRdb table lists in-frame clones only, not all of them. V and J calls and clone size are as listed in that table; D and trimming were resolved from the DNA. The data show fewer than 400,000 clones, 65% to 90% seen once.

The sequence was obtained from a man aged 25-45 years who had recovered from COVID-19. The material sequenced was PBMCs or T cells enriched from blood (not recorded which). The V call is TRBV4-1, the J call TRBJ2-1; TRBD2 matches 9 bases. The DNA of the CDR3 is TGCGCCAGCAGCCAAGATAGATTCCGTAGCGGGGGCTTCAGCTCCTACAATGAGCAGTTCTTC. This sequence encodes CASSQDRFRSGGFSSYNEQFF.